This TCR beta chain derives from a study of human T cells and chemical hapten exposure. In the study overall: An approximately 2 cm by approximately 2 cm inner upper arm patch received 2% DPC for sensitization. DPC (0.01%) was patch tested on the upper back and read at 6 days. Findings of the study overall: Every donor had alopecia, and their immune response may therefore differ from healthy people's.

In the case of this clonotype: The antigen is unknown.

V was cut by 0 bases and J by 2 bases, with 7 bases left in between. CDR1 MNHEY and CDR2 SVGAGI come from the germline V gene. The CDR3 covers 14 residues. Regarding time point: patch test 2, 6 weeks after DPC sensitization. Treatment here: therapeutic diphenylcyclopropenone sensitization with weekly scalp DPC. TCRdb reprocessed the RACE reads with MiXCR, giving one entry per CDR3 protein. The data hold about 380,000 distinct CDR3 sequences, with over 6% observed a single time. This chain joins TRBV6-5 and TRBJ1-2; no clear D gene. The specimen comprised whole blood, sampled in connection with sensitization to the hapten diphenylcyclopropenone (DPC). The sequence was obtained from a woman aged 18-35 years with alopecia areata. Some clones in this sample may be carry-over from other donors' samples. CDR3 in amino acids: CASSYSSKNYGYTF. CDR3 bases: TGTGCCAGCAGTTACTCTTCCAAAAACTATGGCTACACCTTC.